Below, 16 T cell receptor beta chains from the same sample are listed, as sequenced in a study of T cell clones after liver transplantation. Clones were read by immunoSEQ multiplex PCR, and TCRdb kept only the in-frame ones, dropping some. The sample includes about 51,000 clones, less than 90% seen only once; the top ten take under 15%. Sequenced material: CD8+ T cells from blood, taken 12 months after liver transplant. Receptors originate from a human patient who received a liver transplant. Among the T cells, some may be from the graft donor.

The rearrangement joins TRBV9 to TRBJ2-5, with TRBD2 matching 8 bases. The end of the DNA fits TRBJ2-7 better, so the J call may be wrong. The V gene's germline CDR1 is SGDLS and CDR2 YYNGEE. CDR3 length: 14 residues. As DNA, the CDR3 is TGTGCCAGCAGTTTCAGCGGGAGTCCCTACGAGCAGTACTTC. Amino acids: CASSFSGSPYEQYF.

About this clone itself: Within the sample, other DNA sequences also encode this same CDR3. This sequence joins TRBV14 and TRBJ1-1, with D unclear. Looked up from germline, CDR1 is SGHDN and CDR2 is FVKESK. V lost 4 bases, J lost 0 bases, and 6 bases lay in between. The CDR3 contains 13 residues. CDR3 DNA: TGTGCCAGCAGCCTAACCGTGAACACTGAAGCTTTCTTT. Translation gives CASSLTVNTEAFF.

The chain has TRBV7-6 and TRBJ2-7; D remains unclear. CDR3 length: 16 amino acids. Trimming cost V 0 bases and J 4 bases, with 16 bases left between them. Germline lookup yields CDR1 SGHVS and CDR2 FNYEAQ. CDR3 in amino acids: CASSLANKRPTYEQYF. CDR3 in DNA: TGTGCCAGCAGCTTAGCCAACAAGCGCCCGACTTACGAGCAGTACTTC.

The J gene is TRBJ2-3, the V gene TRBV4-3, with no clear D. V was pared by 0 bases and J by 6 bases, with 10 bases between. Germline V gene lookup returns CDR1 LGHNA and CDR2 YSLEER. The CDR3 totals 14 residues. The CDR3 DNA sequence: TGCGCCAGCAGCCAAGATGGTTTAAGTGATACGCAGTATTTT. Translated: CASSQDGLSDTQYF.

V gene TRBV19 combines with J gene TRBJ2-4; D might be TRBD2 (7 bases). The CDR3 consists of 18 residues. Germline loops: CDR1 LNHDA, CDR2 SQIVND (reference sequence). Trimming pared 3 bases from V and 0 bases from J, leaving 18 bases between. CDR3 amino acids: CASSMEGGLPRAKNIQYF. In DNA form, the CDR3 reads TGTGCCAGTAGTATGGAGGGGGGGCTGCCACGAGCCAAAAACATTCAGTACTTC.

The genes are TRBV28 and TRBJ1-5; D unclear. CDR1 MDHEN and CDR2 SYDVKM come from the germline V gene. The CDR3 is 14 residues long. V lost 3 bases to trimming and J lost 2 bases, with 8 bases between them. The CDR3 is CASSFSQRNQPQHF. DNA of the CDR3: TGTGCCAGCAGTTTTTCACAGCGCAATCAGCCCCAGCATTTT.

The J gene is TRBJ1-3, the V gene TRBV28, with 8 nucleotides matching TRBD1. Germline loops: CDR1 MDHEN, CDR2 SYDVKM. CDR3 length: 16 amino acids. V lost 1 base and J lost 3; bases outside the gene matches: 5. In nucleotides, the CDR3 is TGTGCCAGCAGTTTATTCAGGACAGGGAATGGAAACACCATATATTTT. Protein product: CASSLFRTGNGNTIYF.

This chain uses TRBV6-1 with TRBJ2-3, with a weak D call TRBD2 (5 bases). The CDR3 is 16 amino acids. The germline V gene has CDR1 MNHNS and CDR2 SASEGT. Between the trimmed V and J ends, which lost 1 base and 6 bases, there was a span of 17 bases. The CDR3 reads CASSEGILVVADTQYF. As DNA, the CDR3 is TGTGCCAGCAGTGAAGGGATACTAGTCGTAGCGGATACGCAGTATTTT.

V gene TRBV28 combines with J gene TRBJ1-2; D is perhaps TRBD1 (6 bases). The CDR3 has 14 residues. With 5 bases removed from V and 2 bases from J, the gap between germline ends came to 12 bases. In germline, CDR1 is MDHEN, CDR2 SYDVKM. In nucleotides, the CDR3 is TGTGCCAGCAGTAACAGGGCCTCGAACTATGGCTACACCTTC. It encodes CASSNRASNYGYTF.

V gene TRBV19 combines with J gene TRBJ2-1; TRBD2 matches at 11 bases. The ends lost 7 bases at V and 9 bases at J; junction bases unmatched: 8. CDR3 size: 14 residues. The germline CDR1 and CDR2 sequences are LNHDA and SQIVND (reference sequence). Here the CDR3 DNA reads TGTGCCAGTACCTTTAGCGGGAGGGGGGGTGAGCAGTTCTTC. Protein sequence: CASTFSGRGGEQFF. The variable domain in full, completed from reference TRBV19 and TRBJ2-1, reads DGGITQSPKYLFRKEGQNVTLSCEQNLNHDAMYWYRQDPGQGLRLIYYSQIVNDFQKGDIAEGYSVSREKKESFPLTVTSAQKNPTAFYLCASTFSGRGGEQFFGPGTRLTVL.

The chain couples TRBV7-9 to TRBJ2-2; 7 bases align to TRBD2. CDR1 is SEHNR and CDR2 is FQNEAQ in the germline V gene (reference sequence). This CDR3 has 15 residues. Trimming took 3 bases from V and 7 from J; bases not matched to a gene: 8. CDR3 protein: CASSFRPSGGGELFF. The DNA for the CDR3 is TGTGCCAGCAGCTTTCGTCCCTCGGGAGGCGGGGAGCTGTTTTTT.

This chain links TRBV19 with TRBJ1-1; D gene ambiguous. Germline values: CDR1 LNHDA, CDR2 SQIVND (reference sequence). The CDR3 runs to 15 residues. Trimming left V 1 base short and J 3 bases short, with 12 bases between. The CDR3 loop is CASSIGFGGHTEAFF. The CDR3 DNA sequence: TGTGCCAGTAGTATAGGATTCGGCGGACACACTGAAGCTTTCTTT.

This clone was counted once. V gene TRBV19 combines with J gene TRBJ2-1; D might be TRBD1 (5 bases). Germline CDR1 is LNHDA and CDR2 is SQIVND (reference sequence). Trimming shortened V by 1 base and J by 5 bases, and 15 bases separated the two germline ends. CDR3 size: 16 residues. The CDR3 bases are TGTGCCAGTAGTATAGGAGGTGGGGCACGCAACAATGAGCAGTTCTTC. Encoded protein: CASSIGGGARNNEQFF. The full variable domain, completed using reference TRBV19 and TRBJ2-1, is DGGITQSPKYLFRKEGQNVTLSCEQNLNHDAMYWYRQDPGQGLRLIYYSQIVNDFQKGDIAEGYSVSREKKESFPLTVTSAQKNPTAFYLCASSIGGGARNNEQFFGPGTRLTVL.

The rearrangement links TRBV28 to TRBJ2-2; 8 bases fit TRBD1. The CDR3 covers 11 residues. Losses at the gene ends were 7 bases for V and 11 bases for J; bases not matched to a gene: 3. The germline CDR1 and CDR2 sequences are MDHEN and SYDVKM. CDR3 bases: TGTGCCAGCACCCAGGGGGCCGAGCTGTTTTTT. It codes for CASTQGAELFF. Full variable domain (rest looked up from reference TRBV28 and TRBJ2-2): DVKVTQSSRYLVKRTGEKVFLECVQDMDHENMFWYRQDPGLGLRLIYFSYDVKMKEKGDIPEGYSVSREKKERFSLILESASTNQTSMYLCASTQGAELFFGEGSRLTVL.

J is TRBJ1-4 and V is TRBV19; TRBD1 matches 9 bases. V lost 10 bases to trimming and J lost 5 bases; unmatched junction nucleotides: 2. Looked up from germline, CDR1 is LNHDA and CDR2 is SQIVND (reference sequence). This CDR3 comprises 12 residues. The CDR3 region has the DNA TGTGCCACCGGGACAGGGAATGAAAAACTGTTTTTT. This encodes CATGTGNEKLFF.

The chain combines TRBV27 with TRBJ1-2; unclear D gene. The CDR3 sequence is 13 residues long. Germline V CDR1 and CDR2: MNHEY, SMNVEV (reference sequence). V was trimmed by 8 bases and J by 4 bases, leaving 14 bases between them. As DNA, the CDR3 is TGTGCCAGCCGTGACGCAGGCGGCTATGGCTACACCTTC. Translating gives CASRDAGGYGYTF.